A single sample is the source of the 29 T cell receptor beta chains below, sequenced in a study of T-cell memory formation after mild COVID-19 (dated by TCRdb to about 2021). The library was made by 5' RACE. TCRdb lists the instrument as Illumina NovaSeq 6000. In TCRdb, the public reads were trimmed at Q25 with fastp and aligned with MiXCR, with productive beta chains retained. Every CDR3 protein is listed once, alongside the most common genes and DNA of its rows. The table for this sample lists approximately 260,000 distinct CDR3 sequences; 16% of them were counted only once. 3.5% of the sample comes from the top ten. Sequenced input: PBMCs or a T cell subset sorted from them (not recorded which). These receptors all stem from a man aged 18-30 years who had mild COVID-19 (a few samples of this study predate the infection). The sample titles of this study are shuffled in the database, so cell type and time point are left out; the donor was told from shared clones.

The chain recombines TRBV2 with TRBJ1-1; D is ambiguous. The V gene's germline CDR1 is SNHLY and CDR2 FYNNEI. The V and J ends lost 6 bases and 1 base respectively, with 9 bases between them. The CDR3 is 13 residues long. The CDR3 DNA follows: TGTGCCAGCAGAGGCAATCGGAACACTGAAGCTTTCTTT. Amino acid sequence: CASRGNRNTEAFF. The full variable domain, completed using reference TRBV2 and TRBJ1-1, is EPEVTQTPSHQVTQMGQEVILRCVPISNHLYFYWYRQILGQKVEFLVSFYNNEISEKSEIFDDQFSVERPDGSNFTLKIRSTKLEDSAMYFCASRGNRNTEAFFGQGTRLTVV.

The chain uses TRBV7-2 and TRBJ2-2; 8 nucleotides align to TRBD2. The V gene end was trimmed by 5 bases and the J gene end by 7 bases; junction bases not matched to a gene: 6. Germline V gene sequence: CDR1 SGHTA, CDR2 FQGNSA. This CDR3 comprises 14 residues. In DNA, the CDR3 is TGTGCCAGCAGCCCGGGACTAGTTCTCGGGGAGCTGTTTTTT. The encoded protein is CASSPGLVLGELFF.

The rearrangement joins TRBV6-6 to TRBJ1-1, with 8 bases fitting TRBD1. CDR1 MNHNY and CDR2 SVGAGI come from the germline V gene (reference sequence). This CDR3 contains 12 residues. The V and J ends lost 5 bases and 6 bases, in that order; junction bases with no gene match: 2. In nucleotides, the CDR3 is TGTGCCAGCAGTCAGACAGGGGCTGAAGCTTTCTTT. Protein sequence: CASSQTGAEAFF.

J is TRBJ2-7 and V is TRBV10-3; no definite D call. The CDR3 length is 16 residues. CDR1 is ENHRY, CDR2 SYGVKD, per germline. The V end was cut by 6 bases, the J end by 3 bases, with 21 bases between. The CDR3 is CAISTFQELLLYEQYV. In DNA form, the CDR3 reads TGTGCCATCAGCACGTTTCAGGAGCTCCTACTCTACGAGCAGTACGTC.

The V gene is TRBV6-5, the J gene TRBJ2-3; 9 bases align to TRBD2. After removal of 2 bases from V and 4 bases from J, the junction contained 1 base not matched to a gene. Germline lookup yields CDR1 MNHEY and CDR2 SVGAGI. This CDR3 spans 14 amino acids. CDR3 sequence: CASSYERGADTQYF. The CDR3 bases are TGTGCCAGCAGTTACGAGCGGGGGGCAGATACGCAGTATTTT.

For this clonotype: This may be a read error: a much more frequent sequence differs by one nucleotide. CDR3 loop: CDSSLSGSGANVLTF. The CDR3 DNA reads TGTGACAGCAGCTTATCGGGGTCTGGGGCCAACGTCCTGACTTTC. The chain recombines TRBV7-2 with TRBJ2-6; weak D call: TRBD2 (5 bases). The V gene's germline CDR1 is SGHTA and CDR2 FQGNSA. The CDR3 consists of 15 residues.

The rearrangement uses TRBV12-3 or TRBV12-4 and TRBJ1-5, with a weak D call TRBD1 (6 bases). CDR3 size: 13 residues. Trimming pared 7 bases from V and 8 bases from J, leaving 15 bases between. The CDR3 bases are TGTGCCAGCACCACTCGGGGGCCGGAGCCCCAGCATTTT. Translating gives CASTTRGPEPQHF.

This chain connects TRBV5-1 to TRBJ1-2; D not certain. V was pared by 0 bases and J by 4 bases, with 10 bases between. Germline V gene data show CDR1 as SGHRS and CDR2 as YFSETQ. The CDR3 length is 14 residues. The CDR3 is CASSLESALYGYTF. As DNA, the CDR3 is TGCGCCAGCAGCTTGGAATCCGCCCTCTATGGCTACACCTTC.

This clonotype was detected only a few times. V gene TRBV4-3 combines with J gene TRBJ2-1, with D hard to call. V was shortened by 2 bases and J by 12 bases, with 11 bases between the two germline ends. CDR1 is LGHNA and CDR2 is YSLEER in the germline V gene. This CDR3 has 12 residues. In DNA form, the CDR3 reads TGCGCCAGCAGCCAAACCTTCGGGCCGCAGTTCTTC. Translation gives CASSQTFGPQFF.

The rearrangement uses TRBV11-1 and TRBJ2-1; possibly TRBD1 for D (6 bases). The germline V gene encodes CDR1 SGHAT and CDR2 FQDESV (reference sequence). This CDR3 is built from 14 residues. Trimming cost V 3 bases and J 1 base, with 7 bases left between them. CDR3 bases: TGTGCCAGCAGCTTTGACAGGTCCTACAATGAGCAGTTCTTC. Translating it yields CASSFDRSYNEQFF.

The chain uses TRBV28 and TRBJ1-6; the match to TRBD1 covers 9 bases. V trimming: 5 bases; J trimming: 10 bases; junction bases outside the gene matches: 6. The CDR3 sequence is 14 residues long. Germline values: CDR1 MDHEN, CDR2 SYDVKM. CDR3 sequence: CASSLRQGVSPLHF. CDR3 coding DNA: TGTGCCAGCAGTCTTAGACAGGGGGTATCACCCCTCCACTTT.

The J gene is TRBJ2-1, the V gene TRBV7-8, with 10 bases aligning to TRBD2. The CDR3 has 19 amino acids. The germline gives CDR1 SGHVS, CDR2 FQNEAQ. V was clipped by 5 bases and J by 1 base; unmatched bases: 14. The CDR3 region is CASSPYEGLAAGSYNEQFF. The DNA for the CDR3 is TGTGCCAGCAGCCCCTACGAAGGACTAGCGGCTGGGTCCTACAATGAGCAGTTCTTC.

The chain employs TRBV12-3 or TRBV12-4 and TRBJ2-7; D is perhaps TRBD2 (6 bases). This CDR3 is 13 amino acids long. The V and J ends lost 6 bases and 1 base respectively, with 10 bases between them. This CDR3 reads CASRPGLSYEQYF. DNA of the CDR3: TGTGCCAGCAGACCAGGACTATCCTACGAGCAGTACTTC.

The rearrangement links TRBV6-5 to TRBJ1-2; D gene ambiguous. V was cut by 2 bases and J by 5 bases, with 9 bases left in between. Germline assignment: CDR1 MNHEY and CDR2 SVGAGI. The CDR3 length is 13 residues. In DNA, the CDR3 is TGTGCCAGCAGTTACAGGGAGAGGTATGGCTACACCTTC. Its protein product is CASSYRERYGYTF.

This clonotype was seen more than once but under ten times. The J gene is TRBJ2-3, the V gene TRBV7-2, with D perhaps TRBD2 (6 bases). This CDR3 is 15 amino acids long. Between the trimmed V and J ends, which lost 5 bases and 2 bases, there was a span of 14 bases. Germline-derived CDR1 and CDR2 are SGHTA and FQGNSA. The CDR3: CASSQWRALTDTQYF. The CDR3 DNA is TGTGCCAGCAGCCAGTGGAGGGCCCTCACAGATACGCAGTATTTT. Full variable domain (outside the CDR3, taken from reference TRBV7-2 and TRBJ2-3): GAGVSQSPSNKVTEKGKDVELRCDPISGHTALYWYRQSLGQGLEFLIYFQGNSAPDKSGLPSDRFSAERTGGSVSTLTIQRTQQEDSAVYLCASSQWRALTDTQYFGPGTRLTVL.

This clonotype has more than one count but fewer than ten. V is TRBV5-1 and J is TRBJ1-2; 9 nucleotides agree with TRBD1. The CDR3 runs to 15 residues. Per the germline V gene, CDR1 is SGHRS and CDR2 is YFSETQ. The trim removed 3 bases at V and 5 bases at J, leaving 8 bases unmatched. The CDR3 nucleotides are TGCGCCAGCAGCTCGGGACAGGGATCGACGTATGGCTACACCTTC. Residues: CASSSGQGSTYGYTF.

The sample holds a few counts of this clonotype. The V and J genes are TRBV5-4 and TRBJ2-5; 8 nucleotides agree with TRBD2. V trimming: 2 bases; J trimming: 2 bases; junction bases outside the gene matches: 11. The CDR3 extends over 17 amino acids. CDR1 is SGHNT, CDR2 YYREEE, per germline (reference sequence). The CDR3 coding sequence is TGTGCCAGCAGCTTTGGATCGCGCGGGGGGCGGCAAGAGACCCAGTACTTC. Encoded protein: CASSFGSRGGRQETQYF.

The chain couples TRBV7-2 to TRBJ1-5; possible D gene TRBD1, 5 bases. The CDR3 is made up of 14 amino acids. Looked up from germline, CDR1 is SGHTA and CDR2 is FQGNSA. Trimming took 5 bases from V and 3 from J, leaving 11 bases between them. As DNA, the CDR3 is TGTGCCAGCAGCCCCGGGACGGTCAATCAGCCCCAGCATTTT. Its protein is CASSPGTVNQPQHF.

This sequence joins TRBV7-3 and TRBJ2-7; the D is unclear. CDR3 length equals 13 residues. V lost 3 bases and J lost 1, with 7 bases in between. Germline-derived CDR1 and CDR2 are SGHTA and FQGTGA. CDR3 in DNA: TGTGCCAGCAGCTTTGCAGAGTCCTACGAGCAGTACTTC. Its protein is CASSFAESYEQYF.

This clonotype has only a few counts. V usage is TRBV5-1 and J usage is TRBJ2-7, with D perhaps assigned TRBD1 or TRBD2 (5 bases each). Germline values: CDR1 SGHRS, CDR2 YFSETQ. The CDR3 covers 13 residues. Trimming took 0 bases from V and 5 from J, leaving 9 bases between them. The CDR3 here is CASSLVGDHEQYF. CDR3 sequence (DNA): TGCGCCAGCAGCTTGGTTGGGGACCACGAGCAGTACTTC.

A few counts support this clonotype. The chain uses TRBV7-8 and TRBJ1-6; possible D gene TRBD1, 5 bases. The germline gives CDR1 SGHVS, CDR2 FQNEAQ. The V end lost 1 base, the J end lost 9 bases, and 13 bases lay between the germline ends. The CDR3 is 15 amino acids. CDR3 nucleotide sequence: TGTGCCAGCAGCTTAGGGGGGAGCATAGGTTCACCCCTCCACTTT. Its translation: CASSLGGSIGSPLHF.

A few counts support this clonotype. The rearrangement uses TRBV6-6 and TRBJ1-6, with D uncertain. The V end lost 6 bases, the J end lost 8 bases, and 11 bases lay between the germline ends. The germline CDR1 and CDR2 sequences are MNHNY and SVGAGI (reference sequence). This CDR3 has 13 residues. The CDR3 reads CASSHTGDSPLHF. In nucleotides, the CDR3 is TGTGCCAGCAGCCACACGGGAGATTCACCCCTCCACTTT.

There are a few counts of this clonotype. The genes are TRBV9 and TRBJ1-6; D not resolved. Germline V gives CDR1 SGDLS, CDR2 YYNGEE. The CDR3 sequence is 15 residues long. Trimming took off 0 bases at V and 8 bases at J, with 12 bases between the two ends. CDR3 in amino acids: CASSVEGYGDSPLHF. CDR3 sequence (DNA): TGTGCCAGCAGCGTAGAAGGGTATGGAGATTCACCCCTCCACTTT.

This chain connects TRBV4-2 to TRBJ2-5, with TRBD2 matching 9 bases. V was clipped by 3 bases and J by 2 bases; unmatched bases: 10. The CDR3 spans 17 residues. Germline V CDR1 and CDR2: LGHNA, YNFKEQ. The CDR3 nucleotides are TGTGCCAGCAGCCACGTATCTAGCGGGGATGTTCAAGAGACCCAGTACTTC. This codes for CASSHVSSGDVQETQYF.

The chain uses TRBV3-1 and TRBJ1-1; D gene unclear. Per germline, CDR1 LGHDT and CDR2 YNNKEL (reference sequence). V shed 2 bases and J shed 2 bases, with 15 bases lying between them. This CDR3 has 16 residues. CDR3 loop: CASSQLISPGNTEAFF. In DNA form, the CDR3 reads TGTGCCAGCAGCCAATTAATATCCCCAGGAAACACTGAAGCTTTCTTT.

This clonotype came up many times. The junction and the germline gene differ at one end; a read error may be behind it. V usage is TRBV2 and J usage is TRBJ1-5, with D unresolved. This CDR3 is 15 amino acids long. Germline CDR1 SNHLY, CDR2 FYNNEI. CDR3 protein: CASSEARPNNQPQHF. Written as DNA, the CDR3 is TGTGCCAGCAGCGAAGCAAGGCCAAACAATCAGCCCCAGCATTTT.

At least ten counts were recorded for this clonotype. This sequence joins TRBV7-9 and TRBJ2-3; 8 nucleotides match TRBD2. CDR1 SEHNR and CDR2 FQNEAQ come from the germline V gene (reference sequence). This CDR3 is 16 amino acids long. Losses at the gene ends were 5 bases for V and 4 bases for J; bases not matched to a gene: 11. CDR3: CASSPRRAGGSDTQYF. Written as DNA, the CDR3 is TGTGCCAGCAGCCCCCGGAGGGCGGGGGGTTCAGATACGCAGTATTTT.

The J gene is TRBJ1-1, the V gene TRBV7-2; D remains unclear. Germline V CDR1 and CDR2: SGHTA, FQGNSA. The CDR3 totals 16 residues. The V gene lost 5 bases and the J gene lost 5 bases, with 21 bases spanning the gap. The CDR3 nucleotides read TGTGCCAGCAGCCCATCCCCGGGATCCCGGGGTACTGAAGCTTTCTTT. Translation: CASSPSPGSRGTEAFF.

The genes are TRBV6-6 and TRBJ2-7; the D is unclear. This CDR3 spans 13 amino acids. Trimming shortened V by 0 bases and J by 4 bases, and 7 bases separated the two germline ends. Germline V gene data show CDR1 as MNHNY and CDR2 as SVGAGI (reference sequence). The CDR3 nucleotides read TGTGCCAGCAGTTACTCGTTGGGGTACGAGCAGTACGTC. Protein: CASSYSLGYEQYV.